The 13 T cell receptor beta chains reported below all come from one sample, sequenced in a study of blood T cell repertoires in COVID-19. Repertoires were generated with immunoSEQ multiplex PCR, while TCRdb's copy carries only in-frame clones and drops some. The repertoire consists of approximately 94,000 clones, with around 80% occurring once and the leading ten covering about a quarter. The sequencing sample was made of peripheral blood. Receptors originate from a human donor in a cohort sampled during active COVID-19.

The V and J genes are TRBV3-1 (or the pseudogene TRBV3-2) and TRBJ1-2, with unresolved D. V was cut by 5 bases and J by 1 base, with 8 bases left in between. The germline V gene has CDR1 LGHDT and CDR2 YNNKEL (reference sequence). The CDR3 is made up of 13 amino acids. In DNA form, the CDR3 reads TGTGCCAGCAGCAACGACAATAACTATGGCTACACCTTC. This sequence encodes CASSNDNNYGYTF.

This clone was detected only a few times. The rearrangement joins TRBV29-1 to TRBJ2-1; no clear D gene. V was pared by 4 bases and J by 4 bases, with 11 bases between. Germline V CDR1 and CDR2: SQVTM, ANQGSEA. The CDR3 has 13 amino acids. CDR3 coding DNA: TGCAGCGTTGTATCGAGACTTTACAATGAGCAGTTCTTC. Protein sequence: CSVVSRLYNEQFF.

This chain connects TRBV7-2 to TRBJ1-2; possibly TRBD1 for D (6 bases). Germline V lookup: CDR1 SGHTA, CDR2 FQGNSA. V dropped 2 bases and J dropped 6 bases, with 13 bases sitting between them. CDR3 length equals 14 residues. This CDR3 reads CASSLQGRANGYTF. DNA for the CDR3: TGTGCCAGCAGCTTACAGGGGAGAGCAAATGGCTACACCTTC. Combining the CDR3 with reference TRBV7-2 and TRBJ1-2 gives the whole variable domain GAGVSQSPSNKVTEKGKDVELRCDPISGHTALYWYRQSLGQGLEFLIYFQGNSAPDKSGLPSDRFSAERTGGSVSTLTIQRTQQEDSAVYLCASSLQGRANGYTFGSGTRLTVV.

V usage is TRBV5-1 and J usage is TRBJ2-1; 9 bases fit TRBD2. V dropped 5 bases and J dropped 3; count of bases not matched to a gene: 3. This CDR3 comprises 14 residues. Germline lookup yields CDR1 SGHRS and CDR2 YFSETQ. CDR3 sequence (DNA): TGCGCCAGCAGTTATAGCGGGAGCTACAATGAGCAGTTCTTC. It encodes CASSYSGSYNEQFF.

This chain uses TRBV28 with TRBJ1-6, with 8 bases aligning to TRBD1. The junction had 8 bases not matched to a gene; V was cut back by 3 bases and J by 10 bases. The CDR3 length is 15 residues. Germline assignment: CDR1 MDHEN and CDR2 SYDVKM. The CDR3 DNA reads TGTGCCAGCAGTTTCCAGCAGGGGGCAAACTCACCCCTCCACTTT. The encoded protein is CASSFQQGANSPLHF.

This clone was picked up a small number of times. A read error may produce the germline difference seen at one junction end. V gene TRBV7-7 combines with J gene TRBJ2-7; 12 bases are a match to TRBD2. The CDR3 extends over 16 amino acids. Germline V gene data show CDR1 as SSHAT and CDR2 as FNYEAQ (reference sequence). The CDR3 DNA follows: TGTGCTAGCAGCTTCCGGACTAGCGGGGAGGTCTGCGAGCAGTACTTC. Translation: CASSFRTSGEVCEQYF.

CDR3 protein: CASSITDTGELFF. The CDR3 DNA is TGTGCCAGCAGCATTACAGACACCGGGGAGCTGTTTTTT. V is TRBV7-8 and J is TRBJ2-2; D remains ambiguous. V was pared by 5 bases and J by 3 bases, with 7 bases between. Germline V lookup: CDR1 SGHVS, CDR2 FQNEAQ. The CDR3 extends over 13 amino acids.

CDR3 loop: CASSVVAGGPGEQFF. The CDR3 DNA sequence: TGTGCCAGCAGTGTTGTAGCGGGAGGGCCCGGTGAGCAGTTCTTC. The rearrangement uses TRBV2 and TRBJ2-1; TRBD2 agrees at 11 bases. In germline, CDR1 is SNHLY, CDR2 FYNNEI. V lost 4 bases and J lost 9; bases outside the gene matches: 8. This CDR3 is 15 amino acids long.

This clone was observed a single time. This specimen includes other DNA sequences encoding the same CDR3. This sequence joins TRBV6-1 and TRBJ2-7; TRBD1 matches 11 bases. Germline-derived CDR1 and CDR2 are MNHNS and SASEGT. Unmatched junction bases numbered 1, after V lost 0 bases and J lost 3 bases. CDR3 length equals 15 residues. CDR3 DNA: TGTGCCAGCAGTGAAGCCGGGACAGGGGGCTACGAGCAGTACTTC. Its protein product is CASSEAGTGGYEQYF.

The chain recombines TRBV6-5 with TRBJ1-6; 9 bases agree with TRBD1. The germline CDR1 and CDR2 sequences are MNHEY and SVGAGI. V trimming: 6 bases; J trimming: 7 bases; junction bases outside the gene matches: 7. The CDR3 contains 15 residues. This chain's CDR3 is CASRENRGQNSPLHF. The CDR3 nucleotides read TGTGCCAGCAGGGAGAACAGGGGGCAAAATTCACCCCTCCACTTT.

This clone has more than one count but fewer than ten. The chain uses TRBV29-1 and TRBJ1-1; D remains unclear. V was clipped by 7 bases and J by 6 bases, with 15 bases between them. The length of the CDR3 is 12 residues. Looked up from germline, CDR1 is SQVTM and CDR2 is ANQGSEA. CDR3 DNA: TGCAGCGCCGAATTACTACGAGCTGAAGCTTTCTTT. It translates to CSAELLRAEAFF.

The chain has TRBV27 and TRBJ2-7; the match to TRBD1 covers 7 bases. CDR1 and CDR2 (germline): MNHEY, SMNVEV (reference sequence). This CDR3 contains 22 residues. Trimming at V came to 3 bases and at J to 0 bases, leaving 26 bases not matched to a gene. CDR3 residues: CASSLSSAGRFGTALNSYEQYF. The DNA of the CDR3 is TGTGCCAGCAGTTTGAGTTCGGCTGGGAGATTCGGGACAGCCTTAAACTCCTACGAGCAGTACTTC.

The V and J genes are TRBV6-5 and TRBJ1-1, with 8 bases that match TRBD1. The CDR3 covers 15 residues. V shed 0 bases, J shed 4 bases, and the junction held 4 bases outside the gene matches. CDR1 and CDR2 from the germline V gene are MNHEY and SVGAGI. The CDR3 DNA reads TGTGCCAGCAGTTACTCCTGGACAGGGCCCACTGAAGCTTTCTTT. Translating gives CASSYSWTGPTEAFF.